Listed below are T cell receptor beta chains from one sample, sequenced in a study of cytomegalovirus exposure and HLA in healthy donors. Libraries were prepared by immunoSEQ multiplex PCR; TCRdb keeps only in-frame clonotypes and omits some of them. Of about 130,000 clones detected, under 90% appear once; the ten largest clones hold roughly 3.5%. The sample comprised PBMCs. Receptor source: a woman between 40 and 50 years old in good health and CMV-seropositive. Both conserved end residues are part of each CDR3. The order of the fields is J gene, clone size, D gene, V gene, CDR3 protein, CDR3 DNA. D genes are given only for firm matches. Size is omitted from some rows. Given values are once, few, many or a class for expanded clones.

j_gene: TRBJ2-2
abundance: .
d_gene: .
v_gene: TRBV7-9
CDR3aa: CASSRVTGELFF
CDR3nt: TGTGCCAGCAGCCGGGTCACCGGGGAGCTGTTTTTT

j_gene: TRBJ2-7
abundance: .
d_gene: TRBD1
v_gene: TRBV6-5
CDR3aa: CASRPEQGAVYEQYF
CDR3nt: TGTGCCAGCAGACCCGAACAGGGGGCTGTTTACGAGCAGTACTTC

j_gene: TRBJ2-7
abundance: .
d_gene: .
v_gene: TRBV6-5
CDR3aa: CASSYAGGPFEQYF
CDR3nt: TGTGCCAGCAGTTACGCAGGAGGGCCGTTCGAGCAGTACTTC

j_gene: TRBJ2-2
abundance: .
d_gene: .
v_gene: TRBV15
CDR3aa: CATSIGRANTGELFF
CDR3nt: TGTGCCACCAGCATTGGCCGGGCGAACACCGGGGAGCTGTTTTTT

j_gene: TRBJ2-3
abundance: .
d_gene: TRBD2
v_gene: TRBV5-6
CDR3aa: CASSGAGGRTDTQYF
CDR3nt: TGTGCCAGCAGTGGGGCGGGAGGTCGGACAGATACGCAGTATTTT

j_gene: TRBJ1-1
abundance: .
d_gene: .
v_gene: TRBV5-6
CDR3aa: CASSPQGVNTEAFF
CDR3nt: TGTGCCAGCAGCCCACAGGGCGTGAACACTGAGGCTTTCTTT

j_gene: TRBJ2-7
abundance: .
d_gene: .
v_gene: TRBV7-9
CDR3aa: CSSSLGSHYEQYF
CDR3nt: TGTTCCAGCAGCCTTGGTAGTCACTACGAGCAGTACTTC

j_gene: TRBJ2-1
abundance: .
d_gene: .
v_gene: TRBV27
CDR3aa: CASSLIAVSSYNEQFF
CDR3nt: TGTGCCAGCAGTTTAATCGCGGTAAGCTCCTACAATGAGCAGTTCTTC

j_gene: TRBJ2-2
abundance: few
d_gene: .
v_gene: TRBV25-1
CDR3aa: CASSERSGELFF
CDR3nt: TGTGCCAGCAGTGAAAGGAGCGGGGAGCTGTTTTTT

j_gene: TRBJ2-3
abundance: .
d_gene: TRBD2
v_gene: TRBV19
CDR3aa: CASSIDYGGRTDTQYF
CDR3nt: TGTGCCAGTAGTATCGACTACGGCGGGAGAACGGATACGCAGTATTTT

j_gene: TRBJ2-5
abundance: .
d_gene: TRBD2
v_gene: TRBV7-3
CDR3aa: CASSQTSGRAFQETQYF
CDR3nt: TGTGCCAGCAGCCAAACTAGCGGGAGGGCCTTTCAAGAGACCCAGTACTTC

j_gene: TRBJ2-6
abundance: .
d_gene: TRBD2
v_gene: TRBV5-4
CDR3aa: CASRWGGSSGANVLTF
CDR3nt: TGTGCCAGCAGGTGGGGCGGGAGCTCTGGGGCCAACGTCCTGACTTTC

j_gene: TRBJ2-1
abundance: .
d_gene: .
v_gene: TRBV7-8
CDR3aa: CASSLGGEQYNEQFF
CDR3nt: TGTGCCAGCAGCTTGGGGGGAGAACAATACAATGAGCAGTTCTTC

j_gene: TRBJ2-5
abundance: .
d_gene: .
v_gene: TRBV7-2
CDR3aa: CASSRIGTQYF
CDR3nt: TGTGCCAGCAGTAGAATTGGGACCCAGTACTTC

j_gene: TRBJ1-3
abundance: .
d_gene: .
v_gene: TRBV6-5
CDR3aa: CASSRTRDSGNTIYF
CDR3nt: TGTGCCAGCAGTCGGACCCGGGACTCTGGAAACACCATATATTTT

j_gene: TRBJ1-6
abundance: .
d_gene: .
v_gene: TRBV30
CDR3aa: CAWSTAGSDSPLHF
CDR3nt: TGTGCCTGGAGTACGGCAGGGTCTGATTCTCCCCTCCACTTT

j_gene: TRBJ2-3
abundance: .
d_gene: TRBD2
v_gene: TRBV27
CDR3aa: CASSSRGLAGALLGAQYF
CDR3nt: TGTGCCAGCAGTTCGCGGGGACTAGCGGGAGCTCTCCTCGGGGCGCAGTATTTT

j_gene: TRBJ2-2
abundance: .
d_gene: .
v_gene: TRBV18
CDR3aa: CASSPLRGPNTGELFF
CDR3nt: TGTGCCAGCTCCCCTCTGCGGGGGCCGAACACCGGGGAGCTGTTTTTT

j_gene: TRBJ2-1
abundance: .
d_gene: .
v_gene: TRBV6-6
CDR3aa: CASSYSSPSNNEQFF
CDR3nt: TGTGCCAGCAGTTACTCGAGTCCGTCTAACAATGAGCAGTTCTTC

j_gene: TRBJ1-3
abundance: .
d_gene: TRBD1
v_gene: TRBV11-2
CDR3aa: CASSSQGGAGNTIYF
CDR3nt: TGTGCCAGCAGCTCCCAGGGGGGAGCTGGAAACACCATATATTTT

j_gene: TRBJ2-7
abundance: .
d_gene: TRBD2
v_gene: TRBV5-4
CDR3aa: CASRNLAGAVHEQYF
CDR3nt: TGTGCCAGCAGGAATTTAGCGGGAGCGGTCCACGAGCAGTACTTC

j_gene: TRBJ2-3
abundance: few
d_gene: TRBD2
v_gene: TRBV5-1
CDR3aa: CASSFAGANTDTQYF
CDR3nt: TGCGCCAGCAGCTTTGCGGGAGCTAATACAGATACGCAGTATTTT

j_gene: TRBJ2-7
abundance: .
d_gene: TRBD2
v_gene: TRBV15
CDR3aa: CATSAMGAGEVYEQYF
CDR3nt: TGTGCCACCAGTGCGATGGGAGCGGGAGAAGTATACGAGCAGTACTTC

j_gene: TRBJ2-5
abundance: .
d_gene: .
v_gene: TRBV6-1
CDR3aa: CASSDRQVAETQYF
CDR3nt: TGTGCCAGCAGTGATAGACAGGTAGCGGAGACCCAGTACTTC

j_gene: TRBJ1-2
abundance: .
d_gene: TRBD1
v_gene: TRBV29-1
CDR3aa: CSVPTGVWGYGYTF
CDR3nt: TGCAGCGTTCCCACAGGGGTTTGGGGCTATGGCTACACCTTC

j_gene: TRBJ2-7
abundance: .
d_gene: .
v_gene: TRBV2
CDR3aa: CASSEILDLSYEQYF
CDR3nt: TGTGCCAGCAGTGAAATTCTAGATTTGTCTTACGAGCAGTACTTC

j_gene: TRBJ1-1
abundance: .
d_gene: .
v_gene: TRBV5-1
CDR3aa: CASSLGGLSNTEAFF
CDR3nt: TGCGCCAGCAGCTTGGGGGGACTCTCGAACACTGAAGCTTTCTTT

j_gene: TRBJ2-1
abundance: .
d_gene: .
v_gene: TRBV19
CDR3aa: CASSITGFPYNEQFF
CDR3nt: TGTGCCAGTAGTATTACAGGATTTCCCTACAATGAGCAGTTCTTC

j_gene: TRBJ1-2
abundance: .
d_gene: .
v_gene: TRBV28
CDR3aa: CASTKTGYGYTF
CDR3nt: TGTGCCAGCACCAAAACAGGGTATGGCTACACCTTC

j_gene: TRBJ1-1
abundance: .
d_gene: .
v_gene: TRBV5-3
CDR3aa: CARSPVGCEAFF
CDR3nt: TGTGCCAGAAGCCCCGTCGGTTGTGAAGCTTTCTTT

j_gene: TRBJ2-7
abundance: .
d_gene: .
v_gene: TRBV15
CDR3aa: CATSQDSYSYEQYF
CDR3nt: TGTGCCACCAGTCAGGACAGCTACTCCTACGAGCAGTACTTC

j_gene: TRBJ2-3
abundance: once
d_gene: TRBD2
v_gene: TRBV19
CDR3aa: CASKRGLSTDTQYF
CDR3nt: TGTGCCAGTAAAAGGGGACTAAGCACAGATACGCAGTATTTT

j_gene: TRBJ1-1
abundance: .
d_gene: .
v_gene: TRBV5-4
CDR3aa: CASSPRGWGVNTEAFF
CDR3nt: TGTGCCAGCAGCCCCCGCGGGTGGGGGGTGAACACTGAAGCTTTCTTT

j_gene: TRBJ2-1
abundance: .
d_gene: .
v_gene: TRBV14
CDR3aa: CASSQELGQGALAGGSYNEQFF
CDR3nt: TGTGCCAGCAGCCAAGAGTTAGGACAGGGGGCTCTAGCGGGAGGATCCTACAATGAGCAGTTCTTC